A selection of T cell receptor beta chains follows, all from one sample in a study of T cell repertoires in cytomegalovirus infection. From the reads, TCRdb called clonotypes with MiXCR, one entry per CDR3 protein. This table holds around 270,000 distinct CDR3 sequences, approximately 9% found once. The source material was PBMCs. These receptor sequences come from a human donor in good health (CMV status not recorded). Some clones in this sample may be carry-over from other donors' samples. Each CDR3 is given with its conserved first and last residue. The D gene is left open where the match is weak. Clone size is given for some rows only: seen once, a few or many times, or a class if the clone is expanded.

v_call: TRBV7-2
clone_size: many
j_call: TRBJ1-1
d_call: .
cdr3_nt: TGTGCCAGCAGCTTAGTCCGGGGGATCAGGACTGAAGCTTTCTTT
cdr3_aa: CASSLVRGIRTEAFF

v_call: TRBV7-9
clone_size: many
j_call: TRBJ1-1
d_call: TRBD1
cdr3_nt: TGTGCCAGCAGCTTCAGGGCAGGGGGTACTGAAGCTTTCTTT
cdr3_aa: CASSFRAGGTEAFF

v_call: TRBV29-1
clone_size: few
j_call: TRBJ2-2
d_call: .
cdr3_nt: TGCAGCGGCAAGGGAAGCACCGGGGAGCTGTTTTTT
cdr3_aa: CSGKGSTGELFF

v_call: TRBV30
clone_size: few
j_call: TRBJ2-1
d_call: TRBD2
cdr3_nt: TGTGCCTGGAACGGGGGGATCGTTTACAATGAGCAGTTCTTC
cdr3_aa: CAWNGGIVYNEQFF

v_call: TRBV7-2
clone_size: many
j_call: TRBJ1-5
d_call: .
cdr3_nt: TGTGCCAGCACTCGGGGGAACGGTCAGCCCCAGCATTTT
cdr3_aa: CASTRGNGQPQHF

v_call: TRBV12-3/TRBV12-4
clone_size: .
j_call: TRBJ1-1
d_call: .
cdr3_nt: TGTGCCAGCAGTCCCGGGAGGCCGGGGAACACTGAAGCTTTCTTT
cdr3_aa: CASSPGRPGNTEAFF

v_call: TRBV7-2
clone_size: .
j_call: TRBJ2-5
d_call: .
cdr3_nt: TGTGCCAGCAGCTTAAATCAGGGGATGGGAGAGACCCAGTACTTC
cdr3_aa: CASSLNQGMGETQYF

v_call: TRBV6-6
clone_size: .
j_call: TRBJ1-2
d_call: .
cdr3_nt: TGTGCCAGCAGCCGAGTCAGGGAGGAGGGTGGCTACACCTTC
cdr3_aa: CASSRVREEGGYTF

v_call: TRBV12-3/TRBV12-4
clone_size: many
j_call: TRBJ1-3
d_call: .
cdr3_nt: TGTGCCAGCAGTTTTATGCGCGGAAACACCATATATTTT
cdr3_aa: CASSFMRGNTIYF

v_call: TRBV5-1
clone_size: .
j_call: TRBJ1-5
d_call: .
cdr3_nt: TGCGCCAGCAGCTCGGGCCTCCCAGGTCAGCCCCAGCATTTT
cdr3_aa: CASSSGLPGQPQHF

v_call: TRBV7-2
clone_size: many
j_call: TRBJ2-1
d_call: .
cdr3_nt: TGTGCCAGCAGCTTAGAGGCAAGGGGCTATGAGCAGTTCTTC
cdr3_aa: CASSLEARGYEQFF

v_call: TRBV2
clone_size: few
j_call: TRBJ2-1
d_call: .
cdr3_nt: TGTGCCAGCGTAGAACGACCCAGTATCAATGAGCAGTTCTTC
cdr3_aa: CASVERPSINEQFF

v_call: TRBV4-3
clone_size: few
j_call: TRBJ2-7
d_call: TRBD2
cdr3_nt: TGCGCCAGCAGCCAAGGACTAGCGGTCGGCGGAGAGCGGTACTTC
cdr3_aa: CASSQGLAVGGERYF

v_call: TRBV7-2
clone_size: many
j_call: TRBJ2-6
d_call: TRBD1
cdr3_nt: TGTGCCAGCAGCTGGGACAGCTCTGGGGCCAACGTCCTGACTTTC
cdr3_aa: CASSWDSSGANVLTF

v_call: TRBV7-2
clone_size: .
j_call: TRBJ1-4
d_call: .
cdr3_nt: TGTGCCAGCAGCTGGGGGGGACCGGGCGAAAAACTGTTTTTT
cdr3_aa: CASSWGGPGEKLFF

v_call: TRBV7-8
clone_size: many
j_call: TRBJ1-2
d_call: .
cdr3_nt: TGTGCCAGCAGCTTATCTACAGGGCGTCAATCCTATGGCTACACCTTC
cdr3_aa: CASSLSTGRQSYGYTF

v_call: TRBV7-2
clone_size: many
j_call: TRBJ1-2
d_call: TRBD1
cdr3_nt: TGTGCCAGCAGGGCAATGGGGGACAGCAACTATGGCTACACCTTC
cdr3_aa: CASRAMGDSNYGYTF

v_call: TRBV6-2/TRBV6-3
clone_size: many
j_call: TRBJ1-2
d_call: .
cdr3_nt: TGTGCCAGCCTGCGGGCGGGGATCTATGGCTACACCTTC
cdr3_aa: CASLRAGIYGYTF

v_call: TRBV5-1
clone_size: many
j_call: TRBJ1-6
d_call: .
cdr3_nt: TGCGCCAGCAGCTTGGGGACAGCGGGCGGTGGTTCACCCCTCCACTTT
cdr3_aa: CASSLGTAGGGSPLHF

v_call: TRBV29-1
clone_size: .
j_call: TRBJ1-1
d_call: .
cdr3_nt: TGCAGCGCTAGGACAGCGGGAACCGAAGCTTTCTTT
cdr3_aa: CSARTAGTEAFF

v_call: TRBV19
clone_size: many
j_call: TRBJ2-4
d_call: .
cdr3_nt: TGTGCCAGTAGTCCGGAAACAGGCCCCCTAGCCAAAAACATTCAGTACTTC
cdr3_aa: CASSPETGPLAKNIQYF

v_call: TRBV29-1
clone_size: .
j_call: TRBJ1-1
d_call: .
cdr3_nt: TGCAGCGTTGAAGGGGGGGTAGGGCACACTGAAGCTTTCTTT
cdr3_aa: CSVEGGVGHTEAFF